The clone carrying this T cell receptor (beta chain) was detected ten times or more. The antigen is not known. This CDR3 has 14 amino acids. V shed 0 bases and J shed 3 bases, with 9 bases lying between them. The germline V gene has CDR1 LNHNV and CDR2 YYDKDF (reference sequence). The sample belongs to a study of identical twins. TCRdb analysed the 5' RACE reads with MiXCR anew, one entry per CDR3 protein. This table has 500,000 to 700,000 distinct CDR3 sequences, less than 9% appearing once. Healthy Caucasians were all of the donors. Study-level results: Those out-of-frame alpha sequences shared by twins showed an excess of low generation probability. Invariant populations such as MAIT and iNKT cells could partly muddle zero-insertion analyses.

These data also featured in a second study, about yellow fever vaccine responses in identical twins.

The gene calls are TRBV15 and TRBJ2-7, with D perhaps matching TRBD1 (5 bases). This receptor was identified in a woman younger than 30 in good health. Sequenced sample: PBMCs. CDR3 DNA sequence: TGTGCCACCAGCAGAGATACAGGTAACTACGAGCAGTACTTC. Translation: CATSRDTGNYEQYF.